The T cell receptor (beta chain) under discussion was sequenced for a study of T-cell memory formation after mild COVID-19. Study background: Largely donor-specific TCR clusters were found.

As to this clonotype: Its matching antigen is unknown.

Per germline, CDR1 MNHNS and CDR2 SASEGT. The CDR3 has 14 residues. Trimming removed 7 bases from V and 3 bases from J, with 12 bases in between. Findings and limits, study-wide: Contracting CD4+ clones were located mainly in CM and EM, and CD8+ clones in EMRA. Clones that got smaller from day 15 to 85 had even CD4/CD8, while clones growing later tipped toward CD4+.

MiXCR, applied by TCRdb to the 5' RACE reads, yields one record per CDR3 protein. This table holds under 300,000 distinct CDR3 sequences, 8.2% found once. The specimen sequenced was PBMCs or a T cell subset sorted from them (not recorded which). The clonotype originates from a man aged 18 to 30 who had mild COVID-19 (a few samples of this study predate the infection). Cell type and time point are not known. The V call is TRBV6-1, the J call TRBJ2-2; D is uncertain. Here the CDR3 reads CASIGGSHTGELFF. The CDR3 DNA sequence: TGTGCCAGCATAGGTGGGTCGCACACCGGGGAGCTGTTTTTT.